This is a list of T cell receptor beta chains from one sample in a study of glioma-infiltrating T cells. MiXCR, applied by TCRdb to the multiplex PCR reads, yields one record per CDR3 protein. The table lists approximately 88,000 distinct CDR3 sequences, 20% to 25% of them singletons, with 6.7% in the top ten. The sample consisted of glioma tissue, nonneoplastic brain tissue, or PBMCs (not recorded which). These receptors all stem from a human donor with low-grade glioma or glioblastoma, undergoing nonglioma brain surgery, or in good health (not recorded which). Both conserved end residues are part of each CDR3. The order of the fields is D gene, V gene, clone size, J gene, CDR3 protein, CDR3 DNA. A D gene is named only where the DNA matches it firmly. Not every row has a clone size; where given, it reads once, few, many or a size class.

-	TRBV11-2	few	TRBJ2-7	CASSLVVSEYEQYF	TGTGCCAGCAGCTTAGTAGTCTCTGAATACGAGCAGTACTTC
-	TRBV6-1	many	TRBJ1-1	CASSEMDSREAFF	TGTGCCAGCAGTGAAATGGACAGCCGTGAAGCTTTCTTT
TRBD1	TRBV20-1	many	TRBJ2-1	CSAKTGPYNEQFF	TGCAGTGCCAAGACAGGGCCTTACAATGAGCAGTTCTTC
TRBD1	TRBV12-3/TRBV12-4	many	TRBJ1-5	CASRGDRGLRQPQHF	TGTGCCAGCAGAGGGGACAGGGGATTAAGGCAGCCCCAGCATTTT
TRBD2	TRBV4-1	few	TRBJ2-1	CASSQDRIRGSGGRRYEQFF	TGCGCCAGCAGCCAAGATCGGATTAGAGGGTCGGGGGGGCGAAGGTATGAGCAGTTCTTC
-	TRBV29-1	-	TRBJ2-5	CSVARSQETQYF	TGCAGCGTTGCCCGTAGCCAAGAGACCCAGTACTTC
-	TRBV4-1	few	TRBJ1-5	CASSHRPGGPQHF	TGCGCCAGCAGCCACCGACCCGGGGGGCCCCAGCATTTT
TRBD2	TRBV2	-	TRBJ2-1	CASSLLASSSYNEQFF	TGTGCCAGCAGTCTACTAGCGTCGAGCTCCTACAATGAGCAGTTCTTC
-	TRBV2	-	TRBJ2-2	CASRAGQSGGGGELFF	TGTGCCAGCAGAGCGGGACAGTCCGGAGGGGGCGGGGAGCTGTTTTTT
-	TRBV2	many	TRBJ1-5	CASKGGNQPQHF	TGTGCCAGCAAGGGCGGTAATCAGCCCCAGCATTTT
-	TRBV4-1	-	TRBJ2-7	CASSQALRGAYEQYF	TGCGCCAGCAGCCAAGCGCTGAGGGGAGCCTACGAGCAGTACTTC
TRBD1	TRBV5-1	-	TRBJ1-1	CASSTGGRTEAFF	TGCGCCAGCAGCACAGGGGGCCGGACTGAAGCTTTCTTT
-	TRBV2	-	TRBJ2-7	CASSGDVEQYF	TGTGCCAGCAGTGGAGACGTCGAGCAGTACTTC
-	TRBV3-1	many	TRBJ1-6	CASSQDVGLSSPLHF	TGTGCCAGCAGCCAAGATGTGGGCCTTAGCTCACCCCTCCACTTT
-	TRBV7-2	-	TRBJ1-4	CASSPGRAVNEKLFF	TGTGCCAGCAGTCCTGGCAGGGCAGTTAATGAAAAACTGTTTTTT
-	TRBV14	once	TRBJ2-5	CAGSYHLRDAQETQYF	TGTGCCGGCAGCTATCACCTGCGGGACGCCCAAGAGACCCAGTACTTC
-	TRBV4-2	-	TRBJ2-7	CASSPLGSYEQHF	TGTGCCAGCAGCCCCCTCGGCAGTTACGAGCAGCACTTC
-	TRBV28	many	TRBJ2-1	CASQHPGWTYNEQFF	TGTGCCAGCCAACATCCGGGGTGGACCTACAATGAGCAGTTCTTC
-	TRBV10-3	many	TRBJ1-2	CANSFDSYGYTF	TGTGCCAACTCATTCGACAGCTATGGCTACACCTTC
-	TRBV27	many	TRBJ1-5	CASSPLGPHSNQPQHF	TGTGCCAGCAGTCCCCTCGGGCCTCATAGCAATCAGCCCCAGCATTTT
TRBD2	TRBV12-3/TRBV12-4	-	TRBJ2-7	CASSLSGAGYEQYF	TGTGCCAGCAGCCTTAGCGGGGCCGGGTACGAGCAGTACTTC
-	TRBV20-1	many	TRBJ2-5	CSARVAGPGTQYF	TGCAGTGCTAGGGTGGCAGGACCAGGAACCCAGTACTTC
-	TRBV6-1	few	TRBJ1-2	CASSFKAQANYGYTF	TGTGCCAGCAGTTTTAAGGCCCAGGCCAATTATGGCTACACCTTC
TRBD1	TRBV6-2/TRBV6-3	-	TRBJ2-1	CVSSWGDRYNEQFF	TGTGTTAGCAGTTGGGGGGACAGGTACAATGAGCAGTTCTTC
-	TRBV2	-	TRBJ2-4	CASSDQQSLAKNIQYF	TGTGCCAGCAGTGATCAGCAGAGCCTAGCCAAAAACATTCAGTACTTC
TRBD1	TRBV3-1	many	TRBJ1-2	CASRPDRGQGYGYTF	TGTGCCAGCAGGCCCGACAGGGGGCAAGGCTATGGCTACACCTTC
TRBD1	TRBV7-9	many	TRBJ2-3	CASSLGTGRTDTQYF	TGTGCCAGCAGCTTAGGGACAGGAAGGACAGATACGCAGTATTTT
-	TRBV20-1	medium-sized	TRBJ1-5	CSAHTSNQPQHF	TGCAGTGCTCACACTAGCAATCAGCCCCAGCATTTT
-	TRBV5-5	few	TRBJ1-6	CASSFGGTRDSPLHF	TGTGCCAGCAGCTTTGGGGGGACAAGGGATTCACCCCTCCACTTT
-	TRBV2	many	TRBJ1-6	CASSWYQTDSLHF	TGTGCCAGCAGTTGGTACCAGACAGATTCCCTCCACTTT
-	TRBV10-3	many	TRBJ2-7	CAISDNYEQYF	TGTGCCATCAGTGACAACTACGAGCAGTACTTC
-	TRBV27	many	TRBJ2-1	CASRKSFIRGSGVWTSGSYNEQFF	TGTGCCAGCAGGAAATCATTTATTCGGGGATCGGGCGTGTGGACCTCGGGCTCCTACAATGAGCAGTTCTTC
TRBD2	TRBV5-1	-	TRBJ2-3	CASSFAAGGSRTQYF	TGCGCCAGCAGCTTTGCAGCGGGGGGTTCAAGGACGCAGTATTTT
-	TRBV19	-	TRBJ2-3	CAISLNTDTQYF	TGTGCCATTAGCCTCAACACAGATACGCAGTATTTT
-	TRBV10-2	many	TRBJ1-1	CASRGGRDTEAFF	TGCGCCAGCAGGGGGGGTAGGGACACTGAAGCTTTCTTT
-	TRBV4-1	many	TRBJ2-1	CASSPRQVDEQFF	TGCGCCAGCAGCCCCCGACAGGTCGATGAGCAGTTCTTC
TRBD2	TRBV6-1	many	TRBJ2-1	CASSWRGGAPNEQFF	TGTGCCAGCAGTTGGCGGGGGGGAGCACCCAATGAGCAGTTCTTC
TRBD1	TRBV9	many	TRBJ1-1	CASRIGTANTEAFF	TGTGCCAGCAGAATAGGGACAGCGAACACTGAAGCTTTCTTT
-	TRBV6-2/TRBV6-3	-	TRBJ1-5	CAGSYSNLVKPQHF	TGTGCCGGCAGTTACTCGAACCTGGTTAAGCCCCAGCATTTT
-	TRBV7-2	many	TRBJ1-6	CASSSSPGQYNSPLHF	TGTGCCAGCAGCTCTTCCCCAGGACAGTATAATTCACCCCTCCACTTT